This entry concerns a single TCR beta chain. At one end the junction does not follow the germline gene, possibly because of a read error. It was across several immunoSEQ plates that each subset's genomic DNA was evenly split. Each PCR replicate run on unsorted PBMC took in 250 to 300 ng DNA, tens of thousands of T cell genomes. Spread over ten immunoSEQ deep assay plates, unsorted PBMC DNA underwent sequencing. Generated by immunoSEQ multiplex PCR, the TCRdb table keeps only in-frame clones and is missing some. The profile shows about 480,000 clones, around 79% of them singletons. Germline V gene data show CDR1 as MNHNY and CDR2 as SVGAGI (reference sequence). CDR3 length equals 12 residues. These data originate in a study of shared clonotypes between healthy human individuals.

Material: PBMCs. The chain has TRBV6-6 and TRBJ2-1, with a tentative D call TRBD1 (7 bases). The TCR comes from a middle-aged woman in good health. Some clones in this sample may be carry-over from other donors' samples. Here the CDR3 reads CASSYAGTERFF. The CDR3 DNA follows: TGTGCCAGCAGTTACGCGGGGACAGAGCGGTTCTTC.